This T cell receptor (beta chain) was profiled in a study of cytomegalovirus exposure and HLA in healthy donors. Points from the study as a whole: In a later analysis, HLA-associated TCR beta chains were more clonally expanded than equally common others.

Use of 60 Vbeta and 13 Jbeta primers characterized the PCR. Libraries were prepared by immunoSEQ multiplex PCR; TCRdb keeps only in-frame clonotypes and omits some of them. The sample lists 75,000 to 80,000 clones, 65% to 80% occurring once. The CDR3 covers 14 residues. Germline V gene data show CDR1 as SGHAT and CDR2 as FQNNGV. V lost 0 bases and J 1 base, leaving 7 bases between the germline ends. For this clone: Its antigen is unknown.

This sequence originates from a male donor in good health and CMV-seropositive. Sequencing input: PBMCs. The J gene is TRBJ2-7, the V gene TRBV11-2; D is unresolved. CDR3 in amino acids: CASSLDRVSYEQYF. In DNA form, the CDR3 reads TGTGCCAGCAGCTTAGATCGGGTTTCCTACGAGCAGTACTTC.